The 22 T cell receptor beta chains below were found in one sample sequenced in a study of blood T cell repertoires in COVID-19. Produced via immunoSEQ multiplex PCR; TCRdb's table is partial and in-frame only. The sample records under 350,000 clones, more than 75% being singletons. Sequenced sample: PBMCs or T cells enriched from blood (not recorded which). The receptors come from a woman aged 18-30 years who had recovered from COVID-19.

This clone was seen a single time. The gene calls are TRBV14 and TRBJ1-1; TRBD1 agrees at 9 bases. Per the germline V gene, CDR1 is SGHDN and CDR2 is FVKESK. CDR3 length: 13 amino acids. After removal of 1 base from V and 11 bases from J, the junction contained 5 bases not matched to a gene. The CDR3 bases are TGTGCCAGCAGCCAAGGGACAGGGGATGTTGCTTTCTTT. It codes for CASSQGTGDVAFF. The whole variable domain, remainder taken from reference TRBV14 and TRBJ1-1, is EAGVTQFPSHSVIEKGQTVTLRCDPISGHDNLYWYRRVMGKEIKFLLHFVKESKQDESGMPNNRFLAERTGGTYSTLKVQPAELEDSGVYFCASSQGTGDVAFFGQGTRLTVV.

The CDR3 region is CASSLLAKGTEAFF. CDR3 nucleotide sequence: TGTGCCAGCAGCTTATTGGCCAAGGGGACTGAAGCTTTCTTT. The chain is built from TRBV7-9 and TRBJ1-1, with D possibly TRBD1 on 5 matching bases. This CDR3 contains 14 residues. Germline V gives CDR1 SEHNR, CDR2 FQNEAQ (reference sequence). Between the trimmed V and J ends, which lost 2 bases and 5 bases, there was a span of 12 bases.

This chain connects TRBV19 to TRBJ1-1; D perhaps matches TRBD1 (5 bases). The V end lost 7 bases, the J end lost 0 bases, and 15 bases lay between the germline ends. The CDR3 sequence is 15 residues long. The germline gives CDR1 LNHDA, CDR2 SQIVND (reference sequence). The CDR3 sequence is CASTPWGLMNTEAFF. Here the CDR3 DNA reads TGTGCCAGTACCCCTTGGGGACTGATGAACACTGAAGCTTTCTTT.

This rearrangement joins TRBV18 to TRBJ2-4; D call uncertain. Looked up from germline, CDR1 is KGHSH and CDR2 is LQKENI. This CDR3 is 15 amino acids long. Trimming cost V 3 bases and J 0 bases, with 9 bases left between them. This CDR3 is CASSPATIAKNIQYF. The CDR3 DNA reads as TGTGCCAGCTCACCCGCGACAATAGCCAAAAACATTCAGTACTTC.

The rearrangement joins TRBV14 to TRBJ1-3; D is unclear. In germline, CDR1 is SGHDN, CDR2 FVKESK. With 2 bases removed from V and 0 bases from J, the gap between germline ends came to 5 bases. The CDR3 extends over 14 amino acids. CDR3 amino acids: CASSQTVSGNTIYF. The CDR3 DNA reads TGTGCCAGCAGCCAAACAGTCTCTGGAAACACCATATATTTT.

This chain connects TRBV21-1 to TRBJ1-5; no check of the table's D call, TRBD1, against the DNA was made. TRBV21-1 is tagged as a pseudogene. CDR3 length: 15 residues. CDR3 region: CASSIQGAVNQPQHF. CDR3 nucleotide sequence: TGTGCCAGCAGCATACAGGGGGCAGTCAATCAGCCCCAGCATTTT.

The J gene is TRBJ1-2, the V gene TRBV2, with D possibly being TRBD1 (5 bases). V lost 1 base and J 6 bases, leaving 9 bases between the germline ends. The length of the CDR3 is 13 residues. Germline V CDR1 and CDR2: SNHLY, FYNNEI. This CDR3 is CASSEEGRDGYTF. CDR3 DNA sequence: TGTGCCAGCAGTGAAGAGGGGCGCGATGGCTACACCTTC.

The chain links TRBV28 to TRBJ2-7; maybe TRBD2 (6 bases). V shed 3 bases and J shed 1 base, with 13 bases lying between them. The CDR3 contains 15 residues. In germline, CDR1 is MDHEN, CDR2 SYDVKM. CDR3 coding DNA: TGTGCCAGCAGTTTTCACGGGAGCGGTTCCTACGAGCAGTACTTC. It codes for CASSFHGSGSYEQYF.

V usage is TRBV15 and J usage is TRBJ2-1, with 7 bases aligning to TRBD1. V shed 2 bases, J shed 5 bases, and the junction held 9 bases outside the gene matches. This CDR3 has 16 residues. CDR1 is LNHNV, CDR2 YYDKDF, per germline (reference sequence). The CDR3 loop is CATSRLTGAGDNEQFF. The CDR3 coding sequence is TGTGCCACCAGCAGACTAACAGGGGCAGGGGACAATGAGCAGTTCTTC.

The chain carries TRBV11-3 and TRBJ2-2; a possible D gene is TRBD2 (5 bases). The V end lost 3 bases, the J end lost 5 bases, and 13 bases lay between the germline ends. This CDR3 has 15 amino acids. CDR1 SGHNT and CDR2 YENEEA come from the germline V gene. CDR3 in amino acids: CASSFFGELTGELFF. The DNA for the CDR3 is TGTGCCAGCAGCTTCTTCGGGGAACTAACCGGGGAGCTGTTTTTT.

This clone was detected once. The gene calls are TRBV9 and TRBJ1-6; possible D gene TRBD1, 6 bases. V was cut by 3 bases and J by 7 bases, with 17 bases left in between. The CDR3 is 16 residues long. CDR1 is SGDLS, CDR2 YYNGEE, per germline. The CDR3, as DNA: TGTGCCAGCAGCGGGAGCCTTGACAGGTTGAATTCACCCCTCCACTTT. Protein product: CASSGSLDRLNSPLHF.

The V call is TRBV27, the J call TRBJ1-3; D is uncertain. The CDR3 spans 16 residues. Trimming removed 0 bases at V and 5 bases at J, with 14 bases between. Germline V CDR1 and CDR2: MNHEY, SMNVEV (reference sequence). The CDR3 is CASSLSRRIPRNTIYF. The CDR3 DNA sequence: TGTGCCAGCAGTTTATCAAGGAGGATCCCGAGAAACACCATATATTTT.

The V and J genes are TRBV27 and TRBJ1-1; maybe TRBD1 (6 bases). The V end was cut by 2 bases, the J end by 1 base, with 8 bases between. CDR3 size: 14 residues. CDR1 and CDR2 from the germline V gene are MNHEY and SMNVEV (reference sequence). The CDR3 DNA reads TGTGCCAGCAGTTTACACAGGGAGAACACTGAAGCTTTCTTT. Protein: CASSLHRENTEAFF.

The chain employs TRBV27 and TRBJ2-1; the match to TRBD1 covers 9 bases. The V gene end was trimmed by 3 bases and the J gene end by 6 bases; junction bases not matched to a gene: 12. The CDR3 totals 17 residues. Germline V gives CDR1 MNHEY, CDR2 SMNVEV (reference sequence). CDR3 in DNA: TGTGCCAGCAGTTTTCTTGCGGGGACAGGGTTGTTCAATGAGCAGTTCTTC. It yields the protein CASSFLAGTGLFNEQFF.

The chain links TRBV6-5 to TRBJ2-1; 8 nucleotides line up with TRBD2. This CDR3 region has 15 residues. The V gene's germline CDR1 is MNHEY and CDR2 SVGAGI. V shed 6 bases and J 6 bases; nucleotides not matched to a gene: 10. The chain's CDR3 is CASSLRSGKVNEQFF. DNA of the CDR3: TGTGCCAGCAGCTTGCGTAGCGGGAAAGTCAATGAGCAGTTCTTC.

This sequence joins TRBV11-2 and TRBJ2-7; D ambiguous. The CDR3 runs to 15 residues. From germline, CDR1 is SGHAT and CDR2 FQNNGV. The ends were cut back, 0 bases at V and 0 bases at J, with 9 bases in the middle. The CDR3: CASSLDQTSSYEQYF. The CDR3 nucleotides read TGTGCCAGCAGCTTAGATCAAACCAGCTCCTACGAGCAGTACTTC.

In regard to this clone: Other DNA sequences in the same sample also yield this CDR3. This sequence joins TRBV12-3 or TRBV12-4 and TRBJ1-2; D possibly corresponds to TRBD1 (6 bases). This CDR3 has 12 residues. The V gene lost 2 bases and the J gene lost 6 bases, with 7 bases spanning the gap. The CDR3 protein is CASSLRGNGYTF. For the CDR3, the DNA is TGTGCCAGCAGTTTAAGGGGGAATGGCTACACCTTC.

V and J are TRBV5-1 and TRBJ2-1; 10 positions agree with TRBD2. Germline CDR1 is SGHRS and CDR2 is YFSETQ. The CDR3 has 13 residues. Losses at the gene ends were 0 bases for V and 12 bases for J; bases not matched to a gene: 3. In nucleotides, the CDR3 is TGCGCCAGCAGCTTGGAGGTAGCGGGGGGGCAGTTCTTC. Residues: CASSLEVAGGQFF.

CDR3: CASSDREVQPQHF. The CDR3 coding sequence is TGTGCCAGCAGTGACAGGGAAGTTCAGCCCCAGCATTTT. V gene TRBV2 combines with J gene TRBJ1-5, with a tentative D call TRBD1 (5 bases). Between the trimmed V and J ends, which lost 3 bases and 6 bases, there was a span of 9 bases. Germline CDR1 reads SNHLY; CDR2 reads FYNNEI. This CDR3 comprises 13 residues.

The V and J genes are TRBV5-1 and TRBJ1-1; D might be TRBD1 (6 bases). This CDR3 has 15 residues. The germline gives CDR1 SGHRS, CDR2 YFSETQ. V lost 4 bases, J lost 1 base, and 14 bases lay in between. The CDR3 coding sequence is TGCGCCAGCAGCCCTGGACAGCTTAGGAACACTGAAGCTTTCTTT. This translates into CASSPGQLRNTEAFF.

The chain carries TRBV5-1 and TRBJ2-3; TRBD2 matches at 10 bases. The germline V gene has CDR1 SGHRS and CDR2 YFSETQ. V trimming: 5 bases; J trimming: 5 bases; junction bases outside the gene matches: 5. CDR3 length: 14 residues. The CDR3, as DNA: TGCGCCAGCAGAACCTTAGCGGGAGGAGATACGCAGTATTTT. Encoded protein: CASRTLAGGDTQYF.

The rearrangement joins TRBV9 to TRBJ2-2, with 12 bases aligning to TRBD2. The V and J ends lost 4 bases and 5 bases, in that order; junction bases with no gene match: 6. This CDR3 contains 16 residues. The V gene's germline CDR1 is SGDLS and CDR2 YYNGEE. Here the CDR3 DNA reads TGTGCCAGCAGCCTAGAGGGACTAGCGGGTACCGGGGAGCTGTTTTTT. Translation gives CASSLEGLAGTGELFF.